Given below is one T cell receptor (beta chain) in context. CDR1 ENHRY and CDR2 SYGVKD come from the germline V gene. V dropped 11 bases and J dropped 0; count of bases not matched to a gene: 6. This CDR3 is built from 13 residues. This record comes from a study of T cell changes during pregnancy in multiple sclerosis. TCRdb keeps only in-frame clones here, not all; method: immunoSEQ multiplex PCR. The sample has 50,000 to 65,000 clones, 70% to 90% seen once; the top ten hold 1.5% to 2%. The specimen was peripheral blood, collected in the first trimester of pregnancy. The rearrangement joins TRBV10-3 to TRBJ1-1, with TRBD1 matching over 7 bases. The TCR sequence derives from a female donor with multiple sclerosis, enrolled in a pregnancy study. The DNA for the CDR3 is TGTGCCTTTCAGGGGGAGCTGAACACTGAAGCTTTCTTT. This gives the protein CAFQGELNTEAFF.